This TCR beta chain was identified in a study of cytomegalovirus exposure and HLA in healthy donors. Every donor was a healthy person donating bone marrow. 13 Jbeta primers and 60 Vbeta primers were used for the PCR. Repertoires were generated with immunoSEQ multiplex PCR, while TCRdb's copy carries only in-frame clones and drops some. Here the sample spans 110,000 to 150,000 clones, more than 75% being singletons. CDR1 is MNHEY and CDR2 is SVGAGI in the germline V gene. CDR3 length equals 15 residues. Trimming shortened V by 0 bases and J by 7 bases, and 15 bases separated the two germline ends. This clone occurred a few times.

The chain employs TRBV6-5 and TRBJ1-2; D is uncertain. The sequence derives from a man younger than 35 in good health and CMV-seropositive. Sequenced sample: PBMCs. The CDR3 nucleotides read TGTGCCAGCAGTTACTCGACGTCCCGGAACAGTGGCTACACCTTC. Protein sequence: CASSYSTSRNSGYTF.